These 13 T cell receptor beta chains came from one sample sequenced in a study of shared clonotypes between healthy human individuals. Positively selected for CCR7, the CD45RO-negative cells used as naive CD8 cells excluded terminally differentiated effector memory CD45RA+ cells. Some clones are missing from TCRdb's copy, which holds only in-frame ones; the method was immunoSEQ multiplex PCR. This sample has approximately 1.9 million clones, with about 94% found just once. Sequencing input: naive CD8+ T cells from PBMCs. The receptor source for this set is a man in his late teens or twenties in good health. Some clones in this sample may be carry-over from other donors' samples.

This clone appeared a single time. V and J are TRBV7-8 and TRBJ2-7, with unresolved D. The CDR3 consists of 12 residues. The germline V and J ends were trimmed by 2 bases and 6 bases, with 8 bases remaining between them. Germline-derived CDR1 and CDR2 are SGHVS and FQNEAQ. CDR3 residues: CASSLRTGEQYF. The CDR3 nucleotides read TGTGCCAGCAGCTTACGGACGGGCGAGCAGTACTTC.

The V gene is TRBV2, the J gene TRBJ2-7; possibly TRBD1 for D (6 bases). The CDR3 is 10 residues long. Trimming took off 10 bases at V and 6 bases at J, with 10 bases between the two ends. From germline, CDR1 is SNHLY and CDR2 FYNNEI. CDR3: CATSGAEQYF. The CDR3, as DNA: TGTGCCACCTCAGGGGCCGAGCAGTACTTC.

V gene TRBV11-2 combines with J gene TRBJ2-1, with D possibly being TRBD2 (6 bases). CDR1 SGHAT and CDR2 FQNNGV come from the germline V gene. The CDR3 is 16 residues long. V lost 6 bases to trimming and J lost 4 bases, with 19 bases between them. CDR3 amino acids: CASSHDSERAYNEQFF. CDR3 nucleotides: TGTGCCAGCAGTCATGACAGCGAGCGGGCTTACAATGAGCAGTTCTTC.

This chain uses TRBV27 with TRBJ2-1; a weak D match, TRBD1 (6 bases). The germline gives CDR1 MNHEY, CDR2 SMNVEV (reference sequence). The V end lost 3 bases, the J end lost 1 base, and 10 bases lay between the germline ends. The CDR3 runs to 15 residues. The CDR3: CASSFRQVSYNEQFF. CDR3 nucleotides: TGTGCCAGCAGTTTCCGACAGGTTTCCTACAATGAGCAGTTCTTC.

V gene TRBV28 combines with J gene TRBJ2-7; unclear D gene. The CDR3 spans 12 residues. V was cut by 6 bases and J by 8 bases, with 14 bases left in between. Per the germline V gene, CDR1 is MDHEN and CDR2 is SYDVKM. The CDR3 sequence: CASSARLAKQYF. The DNA of the CDR3 is TGTGCCAGCAGCGCGCGACTTGCGAAGCAGTACTTC. The complete variable domain, with remaining parts taken from reference TRBV28 and TRBJ2-7, reads DVKVTQSSRYLVKRTGEKVFLECVQDMDHENMFWYRQDPGLGLRLIYFSYDVKMKEKGDIPEGYSVSREKKERFSLILESASTNQTSMYLCASSARLAKQYFGPGTRLTVT.

This chain connects TRBV14 to TRBJ1-2, with D maybe TRBD1 (6 bases). The germline gives CDR1 SGHDN, CDR2 FVKESK. CDR3 length: 13 residues. V lost 4 bases and J 8 bases, leaving 14 bases between the germline ends. CDR3 sequence: CASSPGQGLGYTF. In nucleotides, the CDR3 is TGTGCCAGCAGCCCAGGGCAGGGGCTGGGCTACACCTTC. Full variable domain (outside the CDR3, taken from reference TRBV14 and TRBJ1-2): EAGVTQFPSHSVIEKGQTVTLRCDPISGHDNLYWYRRVMGKEIKFLLHFVKESKQDESGMPNNRFLAERTGGTYSTLKVQPAELEDSGVYFCASSPGQGLGYTFGSGTRLTVV.

J is TRBJ2-3 and V is TRBV5-8, with TRBD1 identical over 7 bases. In germline, CDR1 is SGHTS, CDR2 YDEGEE. Germline trimming cut 4 bases from V and 2 bases from J; bases unmatched to any gene: 7. This CDR3 spans 15 amino acids. DNA for the CDR3: TGTGCCAGCAGCCTGGGGACAGATCTCACAGATACGCAGTATTTT. The encoded protein is CASSLGTDLTDTQYF.

J is TRBJ2-7 and V is TRBV19; TRBD2 agrees at 8 bases. The CDR3 totals 16 residues. Germline CDR1 LNHDA, CDR2 SQIVND (reference sequence). With 2 bases clipped from V and 2 bases from J, the junction kept 8 bases outside the gene matches. The CDR3: CASSIKVLAGPYEQYF. The CDR3 DNA is TGTGCCAGTAGTATAAAGGTCCTAGCGGGCCCCTACGAGCAGTACTTC.

This sequence joins TRBV4-2 and TRBJ2-7; tentative D call: TRBD2 (6 bases). From germline, CDR1 is LGHNA and CDR2 YNFKEQ. CDR3 size: 15 residues. Trimming shortened V by 0 bases and J by 4 bases, and 13 bases separated the two germline ends. As DNA, the CDR3 is TGTGCCAGCAGCCAAGAGCCCGGGAGAGGGTACGAGCAGTACTTC. It is translated as CASSQEPGRGYEQYF.

This chain uses TRBV28 with TRBJ1-2, with D possibly matching TRBD1 (5 bases). The CDR3 length is 13 residues. Germline values: CDR1 MDHEN, CDR2 SYDVKM. V was shortened by 6 bases and J by 3 bases, with 11 bases between the two germline ends. Here the CDR3 DNA reads TGTGCCAGCAGGACCCTGGGGCACTATGGCTACACCTTC. Protein sequence: CASRTLGHYGYTF.

The chain recombines TRBV9 with TRBJ2-7, with D possibly being TRBD1 (5 bases). Germline CDR1 is SGDLS and CDR2 is YYNGEE. V was cut by 0 bases and J by 3 bases, with 7 bases left in between. The CDR3 is 13 amino acids. CDR3 protein: CASSVEGNYEQYF. The CDR3 region has the DNA TGTGCCAGCAGCGTAGAGGGGAACTACGAGCAGTACTTC.

On this clone: Different DNA sequences within this sample yield the same CDR3. V usage is TRBV29-1 and J usage is TRBJ1-1; no clear D. V lost 6 bases and J 1 base, leaving 6 bases between the germline ends. In germline, CDR1 is SQVTM, CDR2 ANQGSEA. This CDR3 is 11 amino acids long. The CDR3 here is CSVRSNTEAFF. The DNA for the CDR3 is TGCAGCGTACGGTCGAACACTGAAGCTTTCTTT.

The chain couples TRBV28 to TRBJ2-7, with 9 bases identical to TRBD2. The CDR3 length is 14 residues. Germline CDR1 is MDHEN and CDR2 is SYDVKM. V lost 3 bases to trimming and J lost 5 bases; unmatched junction nucleotides: 5. The CDR3 protein is CASSLSASGNEQYF. The CDR3, as DNA: TGTGCCAGCAGTTTGTCGGCTAGCGGGAACGAGCAGTACTTC.